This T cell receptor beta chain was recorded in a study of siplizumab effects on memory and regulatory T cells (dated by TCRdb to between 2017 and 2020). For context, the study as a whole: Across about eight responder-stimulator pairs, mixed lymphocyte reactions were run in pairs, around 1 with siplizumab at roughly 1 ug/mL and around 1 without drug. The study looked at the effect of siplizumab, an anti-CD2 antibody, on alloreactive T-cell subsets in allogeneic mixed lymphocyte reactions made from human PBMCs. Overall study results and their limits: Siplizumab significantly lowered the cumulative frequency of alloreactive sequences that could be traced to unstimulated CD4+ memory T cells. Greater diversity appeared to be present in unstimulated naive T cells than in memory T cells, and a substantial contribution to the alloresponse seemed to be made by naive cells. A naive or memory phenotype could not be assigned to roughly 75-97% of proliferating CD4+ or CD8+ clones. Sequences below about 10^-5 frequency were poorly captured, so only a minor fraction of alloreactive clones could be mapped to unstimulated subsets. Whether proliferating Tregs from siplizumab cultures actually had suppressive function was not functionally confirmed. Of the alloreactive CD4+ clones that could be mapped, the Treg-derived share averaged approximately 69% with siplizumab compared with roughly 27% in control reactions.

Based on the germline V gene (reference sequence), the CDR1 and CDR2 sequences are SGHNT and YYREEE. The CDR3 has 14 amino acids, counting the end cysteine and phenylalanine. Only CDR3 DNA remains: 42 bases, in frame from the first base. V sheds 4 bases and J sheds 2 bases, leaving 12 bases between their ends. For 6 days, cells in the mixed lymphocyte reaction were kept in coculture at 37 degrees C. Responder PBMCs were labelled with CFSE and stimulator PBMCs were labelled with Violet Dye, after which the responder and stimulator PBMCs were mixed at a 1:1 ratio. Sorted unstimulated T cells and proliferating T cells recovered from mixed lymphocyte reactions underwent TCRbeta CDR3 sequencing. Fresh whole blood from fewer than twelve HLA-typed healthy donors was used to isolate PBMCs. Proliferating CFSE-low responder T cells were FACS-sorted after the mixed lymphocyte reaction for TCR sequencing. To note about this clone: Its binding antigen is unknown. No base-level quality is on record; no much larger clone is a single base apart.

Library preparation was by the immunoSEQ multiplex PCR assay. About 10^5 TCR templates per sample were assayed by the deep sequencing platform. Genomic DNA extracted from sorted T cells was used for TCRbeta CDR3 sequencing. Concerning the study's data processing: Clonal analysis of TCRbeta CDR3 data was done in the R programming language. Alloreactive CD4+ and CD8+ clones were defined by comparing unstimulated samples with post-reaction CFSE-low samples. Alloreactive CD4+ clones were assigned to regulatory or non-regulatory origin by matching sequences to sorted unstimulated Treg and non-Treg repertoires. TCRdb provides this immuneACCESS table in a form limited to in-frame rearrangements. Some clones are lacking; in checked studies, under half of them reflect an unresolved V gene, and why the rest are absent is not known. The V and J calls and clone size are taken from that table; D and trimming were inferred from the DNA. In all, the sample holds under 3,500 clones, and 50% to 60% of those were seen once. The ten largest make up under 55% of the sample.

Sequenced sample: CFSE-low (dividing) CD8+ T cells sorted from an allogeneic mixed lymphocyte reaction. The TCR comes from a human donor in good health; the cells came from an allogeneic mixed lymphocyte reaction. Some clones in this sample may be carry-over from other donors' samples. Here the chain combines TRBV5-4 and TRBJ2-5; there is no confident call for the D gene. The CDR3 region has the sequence CASSGPPIQETQYF. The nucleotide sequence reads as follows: TGTGCCAGCAGCGGTCCTCCCATACAAGAGACCCAGTACTTC.